This is a list of T cell receptor beta chains from one sample in a study of patients and donors after allogeneic stem cell transplantation. Each CDR3 protein is one row after TCRdb ran MiXCR on the RT-PCR reads. The table shows 900,000 to 1,000,000 distinct CDR3 sequences, with 18% occurring only once. Sequenced input: blood, either unsorted or a sorted T cell fraction (not recorded which). These receptors came from a human donor who was either an allogeneic HSCT recipient or a stem cell or donor lymphocyte infusion donor (not recorded which). It is not recorded whose cells these are; they may come from a transplant donor. The CDR3 runs from the conserved cysteine through the conserved F or W. The order of the fields is CDR3 length, J gene, clone size, V gene, D gene, CDR3 DNA, CDR3 protein. D genes are given only for firm matches. Rows may omit the clone size; those that give it use once, few, many or a size class.

len: 15; j_gene: TRBJ2-7; abundance: NA; v_gene: TRBV7-2; d_gene: NA; CDR3nt: TGTGCCAGCAGCTTAACCGGGACACGGAACTACGAGCAGTACTTC; CDR3aa: CASSLTGTRNYEQYF
len: 12; j_gene: TRBJ1-1; abundance: few; v_gene: TRBV25-1; d_gene: NA; CDR3nt: TGTGCCAGCAGTCCCAGGTACACTGAAGCTTTCTTT; CDR3aa: CASSPRYTEAFF
len: 14; j_gene: TRBJ2-5; abundance: few; v_gene: TRBV5-1; d_gene: NA; CDR3nt: TGCGCCAGCAGCTTGGTTACTATACGAGAGACCCAGTACTTC; CDR3aa: CASSLVTIRETQYF
len: 16; j_gene: TRBJ1-2; abundance: NA; v_gene: TRBV10-3; d_gene: NA; CDR3nt: TGTGCCATCAGTGAGACGATTTGGAGCTCTAACTATGGCTACACCTTC; CDR3aa: CAISETIWSSNYGYTF
len: 15; j_gene: TRBJ2-3; abundance: NA; v_gene: TRBV20-1; d_gene: TRBD1; CDR3nt: TGCAGTGCTGGCAGACAGGGGCCGGGCACAGATACGCAGTATTTT; CDR3aa: CSAGRQGPGTDTQYF
len: 13; j_gene: TRBJ2-1; abundance: many; v_gene: TRBV30; d_gene: TRBD2; CDR3nt: TGTGCCTGGAGAACTAGCGGGAGGATTGAGCAGTTCTTC; CDR3aa: CAWRTSGRIEQFF
len: 14; j_gene: TRBJ1-4; abundance: NA; v_gene: TRBV5-1; d_gene: NA; CDR3nt: TGCGCCAGCAGCTTGGCCCCGCGGGAGCTAAAACTGTTTTTT; CDR3aa: CASSLAPRELKLFF
len: 17; j_gene: TRBJ1-1; abundance: NA; v_gene: TRBV28; d_gene: NA; CDR3nt: TGTGCCAGCAGTGAAGCTACAGGGATAGTTAGGAACACTGAAGCTTTCTTT; CDR3aa: CASSEATGIVRNTEAFF
len: 14; j_gene: TRBJ1-6; abundance: NA; v_gene: TRBV7-2; d_gene: TRBD1; CDR3nt: TGTGCCAGCAGCACAGGGGGAAGGAATTCACCCCTCCACTTT; CDR3aa: CASSTGGRNSPLHF
len: 17; j_gene: TRBJ2-3; abundance: few; v_gene: TRBV4-3; d_gene: NA; CDR3nt: TGCGCCAGCAGCCAAGGACAAGTGGGTCCACACACAGATACGCAGTATTTT; CDR3aa: CASSQGQVGPHTDTQYF
len: 12; j_gene: TRBJ2-3; abundance: NA; v_gene: TRBV6-5; d_gene: NA; CDR3nt: TGTGCCAGCGGACGGGCTGGCCATACGCAGTATTTT; CDR3aa: CASGRAGHTQYF
len: 14; j_gene: TRBJ2-5; abundance: few; v_gene: TRBV6-5; d_gene: TRBD1; CDR3nt: TGTGCCAGCAGTTTCACAGGGGGCGCGGAGACCCAGTACTTC; CDR3aa: CASSFTGGAETQYF
len: 14; j_gene: TRBJ2-3; abundance: NA; v_gene: TRBV27; d_gene: NA; CDR3nt: TGTGCCAGCAGTTCCTCCAAGACCTCAGATACGCAGTATTTT; CDR3aa: CASSSSKTSDTQYF
len: 13; j_gene: TRBJ1-2; abundance: NA; v_gene: TRBV25-1; d_gene: NA; CDR3nt: TGTGCCAGCAGTCACGGGACCAACTATGGCTACACCTTC; CDR3aa: CASSHGTNYGYTF
len: 16; j_gene: TRBJ2-2; abundance: few; v_gene: TRBV7-9; d_gene: NA; CDR3nt: TGTGCCAGCAGCTTATTCGCGGGGACGAGCACCGGGGAGCTGTTTTTT; CDR3aa: CASSLFAGTSTGELFF
len: 14; j_gene: TRBJ2-7; abundance: NA; v_gene: TRBV11-3; d_gene: TRBD2; CDR3nt: TGTGCCAGCAGCGTGGGACTAGCGGGAAACGAGCAGTACTTC; CDR3aa: CASSVGLAGNEQYF
len: 14; j_gene: TRBJ2-3; abundance: many; v_gene: TRBV12-3/TRBV12-4; d_gene: NA; CDR3nt: TGTGCCAGCAGTTTACAGGCCTTGACAGATACGCAGTATTTT; CDR3aa: CASSLQALTDTQYF
len: 14; j_gene: TRBJ2-7; abundance: NA; v_gene: TRBV5-5; d_gene: NA; CDR3nt: TGTGCCAGCAGCTTGGAGGGCCCCTCAAGAGAGCAGTACTTC; CDR3aa: CASSLEGPSREQYF
len: 16; j_gene: TRBJ2-5; abundance: NA; v_gene: TRBV3-1; d_gene: NA; CDR3nt: TGTGCCAGCAGCCAAAGGGTGGACAGACCCCAAGAGACCCAGTACTTC; CDR3aa: CASSQRVDRPQETQYF
len: 13; j_gene: TRBJ2-3; abundance: few; v_gene: TRBV7-3; d_gene: NA; CDR3nt: TGTGCCAGCAGCTTGGTGAAGGTGGATACGCAGTATTTT; CDR3aa: CASSLVKVDTQYF
len: 16; j_gene: TRBJ2-7; abundance: many; v_gene: TRBV12-3/TRBV12-4; d_gene: NA; CDR3nt: TGTGCCAGCAGTTCCCGAGAAGAGCGGCGTCTCTACGAGCAGTACTTC; CDR3aa: CASSSREERRLYEQYF
len: 13; j_gene: TRBJ2-7; abundance: few; v_gene: TRBV2; d_gene: NA; CDR3nt: TGTGCCAGCAGTGAGATAGGCCTGGACGAGCAGTACTTC; CDR3aa: CASSEIGLDEQYF
len: 13; j_gene: TRBJ1-1; abundance: NA; v_gene: TRBV28; d_gene: NA; CDR3nt: TGTGCCAGCAGTTATTCGAGGGGACCTGAAGCTTTCTTT; CDR3aa: CASSYSRGPEAFF
len: 14; j_gene: TRBJ2-3; abundance: few; v_gene: TRBV7-9; d_gene: NA; CDR3nt: TGTGCCAGCAGCTTAGTACAGTACACAGATACGCAGTATTTT; CDR3aa: CASSLVQYTDTQYF
len: 16; j_gene: TRBJ2-2; abundance: few; v_gene: TRBV24-1; d_gene: TRBD1; CDR3nt: TGTGCCACCACCGGCGGGGACAGGGAATCGATCGGGGAGCTGTTTTTT; CDR3aa: CATTGGDRESIGELFF
len: 14; j_gene: TRBJ2-7; abundance: few; v_gene: TRBV27; d_gene: TRBD2; CDR3nt: TGTGCCAGCAGTTGGAGTAGCGGGGTCTACGAGCAGTACTTC; CDR3aa: CASSWSSGVYEQYF
len: 14; j_gene: TRBJ1-2; abundance: few; v_gene: TRBV10-3; d_gene: NA; CDR3nt: TGTGCCACCCAGCCGGGGGAAGCTAACTATGGCTACACCTTC; CDR3aa: CATQPGEANYGYTF
len: 16; j_gene: TRBJ2-1; abundance: few; v_gene: TRBV20-1; d_gene: TRBD2; CDR3nt: TGCAGTGCCAGAGATCCGGGACTAGCTACAGTCAATGAGCAGTTCTTC; CDR3aa: CSARDPGLATVNEQFF
len: 14; j_gene: TRBJ2-1; abundance: NA; v_gene: TRBV9; d_gene: NA; CDR3nt: TGTGCCAGCAGCTTCCTCGGGGTACAAAGTGAGCAGTTCTTC; CDR3aa: CASSFLGVQSEQFF